This TCR beta chain was found in a study of T-cell memory formation after mild COVID-19. MiXCR, applied by TCRdb to the 5' RACE reads, yields one record per CDR3 protein. The sample carries about 340,000 distinct CDR3 sequences, around a fifth recorded once. This clonotype was seen ten or more times. The CDR3 has 12 residues. The J segment lost 9 bases and the V segment lost 3 bases, leaving 6 bases of the junction unmatched. Germline loops: CDR1 SQVTM, CDR2 ANQGSEA. The chain has TRBV29-1 and TRBJ1-1; 8 bases are a match to TRBD1. The sample consisted of PBMCs or a T cell subset sorted from them (not recorded which). The receptor comes from a man between 18 and 29 years old who had mild COVID-19 (a few samples of this study predate the infection). Cell type and time point are not known. The DNA of the CDR3 is TGCAGCGTTGAGAGCTACAGGGGGAAAGCTTTCTTT. Residues: CSVESYRGKAFF.